These 26 T cell receptor beta chains share one sample of origin, sequenced in a study of Ad26.COV2.S vaccination and SARS-CoV-2 variants. Treatment of the sample: over 15 received Ad26.COV2.S at low or high dose, single or two shots; about five received placebo; per-sample allocation not given. Sampling happened 63 days after the first vaccine or placebo injection. Using immunoSEQ multiplex PCR, the repertoire was profiled, and TCRdb retains in-frame clones only, with some absent. The table includes a few hundred thousand clones, around 86% detected once. The sequences come from peripheral blood, collected in a trial of Ad26.COV2.S vaccine versus placebo. The receptor set was obtained from a person between 18 and 65 years old who received the Ad26.COV2.S COVID-19 vaccine or a placebo.

The gene calls are TRBV29-1 and TRBJ1-5, with 10 bases that match TRBD1. The length of the CDR3 is 13 residues. Germline V gene sequence: CDR1 SQVTM, CDR2 ANQGSEA. Unmatched junction bases numbered 6, after V lost 6 bases and J lost 7 bases. CDR3 bases: TGCAGCGTCACACAGGGACAGGGGCAGCCCCAGCATTTT. Its translation is CSVTQGQGQPQHF.

About this clone itself: At one boundary the junction diverges from the germline segment, which might be a read error. The V call is TRBV19, the J call TRBJ1-2; 9 positions agree with TRBD1. The CDR3 totals 14 residues. Germline V gives CDR1 LNHDA, CDR2 SQIVND (reference sequence). In nucleotides, the CDR3 is TGTGCCAGTAGTATTGGGACAGGGACAACGACTGGGGACTTC. Amino acid sequence: CASSIGTGTTTGDF.

CDR3 sequence reads: CASSQHPGTEAFF. DNA of the CDR3: TGTGCCAGCAGCCAACATCCGGGCACTGAAGCTTTCTTT. The chain links TRBV14 to TRBJ1-1, with D hard to call. Per germline, CDR1 SGHDN and CDR2 FVKESK. The CDR3 runs 13 residues. Trimming cost V 2 bases and J 4 bases, with 8 bases left between them. The full variable domain, completed using reference TRBV14 and TRBJ1-1, is EAGVTQFPSHSVIEKGQTVTLRCDPISGHDNLYWYRRVMGKEIKFLLHFVKESKQDESGMPNNRFLAERTGGTYSTLKVQPAELEDSGVYFCASSQHPGTEAFFGQGTRLTVV.

The chain carries TRBV5-7 and TRBJ1-3, with D possibly being TRBD1 (5 bases). TRBV5-7 carries the ORF label, with uncertain function. V was clipped by 4 bases and J by 0 bases, with 14 bases between them. The CDR3 spans 16 residues. DNA of the CDR3: TGTGCCAGCAGCCGTCCCGGGACGAACTCTGGAAACACCATATATTTT. Translated: CASSRPGTNSGNTIYF.

The chain links TRBV18 to TRBJ1-3, with D perhaps TRBD1 (5 bases). The CDR3 loop spans 13 amino acids. Between the trimmed V and J ends, which lost 3 bases and 4 bases, there was a span of 7 bases. Germline-derived CDR1 and CDR2 are KGHSH and LQKENI. The CDR3, as DNA: TGTGCCAGCTCACCGGACAAGGGAAACACCATATATTTT. This codes for CASSPDKGNTIYF. The complete variable domain, with remaining parts taken from reference TRBV18 and TRBJ1-3, reads NAGVMQNPRHLVRRRGQEARLRCSPMKGHSHVYWYRQLPEEGLKFMVYLQKENIIDESGMPKERFSAEFPKEGPSILRIQQVVRGDSAAYFCASSPDKGNTIYFGEGSWLTVV.

DNA of the CDR3: TGTGCTAGTGGTTTGGTAACCGGGAACACTGAAGCTTTCTTT. As protein: CASGLVTGNTEAFF. The chain uses TRBV12-5 and TRBJ1-1; no firm D call. The CDR3 has 14 amino acids. V was clipped by 0 bases and J by 1 base, with 6 bases between them. Germline V gene data show CDR1 as LGHNT and CDR2 as FRNRAP.

The V and J genes are TRBV6-1 and TRBJ1-3; D gene uncertain. There are 15 residues in the CDR3. CDR1 is MNHNS and CDR2 is SASEGT in the germline V gene. Trimming took 3 bases from V and 0 from J, leaving 9 bases between them. The CDR3 spells CASSEMVNSGNTIYF. For the CDR3, the DNA is TGTGCCAGCAGTGAGATGGTCAACTCTGGAAACACCATATATTTT.

This rearrangement joins TRBV7-2 to TRBJ1-6, with 7 bases fitting TRBD1. In germline, CDR1 is SGHTA, CDR2 FQGNSA. This CDR3 spans 16 amino acids. With 5 bases clipped from V and 9 bases from J, the junction kept 13 bases outside the gene matches. CDR3 sequence reads: CASSEAPGGTSSPLHF. Written as DNA, the CDR3 is TGTGCCAGCAGCGAAGCTCCAGGGGGAACGAGTTCACCCCTCCACTTT.

The sample holds a few counts of this clone. The rearrangement uses TRBV5-4 and TRBJ2-7; TRBD1 might be the D (5 bases). The V gene lost 8 bases and the J gene lost 2 bases, with 17 bases spanning the gap. From germline, CDR1 is SGHNT and CDR2 YYREEE (reference sequence). The CDR3 has 14 amino acids. The CDR3 region is CASGREQGTYEQYF. The CDR3 coding sequence is TGTGCCAGTGGCCGTGAGCAGGGAACCTACGAGCAGTACTTC.

V and J are TRBV11-1 and TRBJ2-1; 7 bases are shared with TRBD1. Germline loops: CDR1 SGHAT, CDR2 FQDESV (reference sequence). The CDR3 totals 16 residues. The V segment lost 6 bases and the J segment 5 bases; nucleotides outside the gene matches: 13. CDR3 sequence reads: CASRPPGGRLNNEQFF. CDR3 in DNA: TGTGCCAGCAGGCCCCCAGGGGGACGGTTGAACAATGAGCAGTTCTTC.

The rearrangement joins TRBV6-1 to TRBJ1-2; 9 nucleotides line up with TRBD1. The CDR3 covers 16 residues. CDR1 MNHNS and CDR2 SASEGT come from the germline V gene. Trimming took 2 bases from V and 6 from J; bases not matched to a gene: 10. In DNA, the CDR3 is TGTGCCAGCAGTGAAACCGCGGTAGGGGACAGGGATGGCTACACCTTC. It encodes CASSETAVGDRDGYTF.

This rearrangement joins TRBV20-1 to TRBJ2-5, with 7 bases identical to TRBD1. The CDR3 contains 15 residues. V lost 3 bases and J lost 0; bases outside the gene matches: 7. Germline CDR1 reads DFQATT; CDR2 reads SNEGSKA (reference sequence). CDR3 in amino acids: CSASWAGGNQETQYF. The CDR3 bases are TGCAGTGCTAGTTGGGCAGGGGGAAACCAAGAGACCCAGTACTTC.

The chain uses TRBV3-1 (or the pseudogene TRBV3-2) and TRBJ1-6; D is perhaps TRBD1 (6 bases). Germline lookup yields CDR1 LGHDT and CDR2 YNNKEL (reference sequence). The CDR3 is made up of 14 amino acids. The V and J ends lost 4 bases and 7 bases respectively, with 11 bases between them. CDR3 region: CASSPKRGNSPLHF. The CDR3 bases are TGTGCCAGCAGCCCCAAAAGGGGGAATTCACCCCTCCACTTT.

The rearrangement links TRBV10-2 to TRBJ1-6; 10 bases match TRBD1. With 3 bases clipped from V and 2 bases from J, the junction kept 7 bases outside the gene matches. The CDR3 has 18 residues. From germline, CDR1 is WSHSY and CDR2 SAAADI. As DNA, the CDR3 is TGCGCCAGCAGTGACCCGGAGGGGACAGGGGCCTATAATTCACCCCTCCACTTT. This codes for CASSDPEGTGAYNSPLHF.

The count of this clone is one. The chain is built from TRBV27 and TRBJ2-1; tentatively, D is TRBD1 (6 bases). Trimming cost V 6 bases and J 3 bases, with 12 bases left between them. Germline V gives CDR1 MNHEY, CDR2 SMNVEV (reference sequence). This CDR3 is 14 amino acids long. The CDR3 DNA is TGTGCCAGCAGCTGGACAGAACTCTACAATGAGCAGTTCTTC. Translated: CASSWTELYNEQFF.

The V and J genes are TRBV12-3 or TRBV12-4 and TRBJ2-7, with unresolved D. The CDR3 length is 13 residues. V shed 1 base and J shed 7 bases, with 11 bases lying between them. The CDR3 sequence: CASSLGTAREQYF. The CDR3 bases are TGTGCCAGCAGTTTAGGGACGGCGAGGGAGCAGTACTTC.

This clone was observed a few times. In the same sample, other DNA sequences code for this CDR3. This sequence joins TRBV6-5 and TRBJ1-2; 7 bases are shared with TRBD1. The germline gives CDR1 MNHEY, CDR2 SVGAGI. V dropped 4 bases and J dropped 3; count of bases not matched to a gene: 2. The CDR3 is 13 amino acids. The CDR3 loop is CASSSTGDYGYTF. The CDR3 nucleotides are TGTGCCAGCAGTTCCACAGGGGACTATGGCTACACCTTC.

Only a few counts were recorded for this clone. The V and J genes are TRBV3-1 (or the pseudogene TRBV3-2) and TRBJ1-1; no firm D call. V lost 1 base, J lost 4 bases, and 10 bases lay in between. The germline V gene encodes CDR1 LGHDT and CDR2 YNNKEL (reference sequence). CDR3 length: 14 amino acids. The CDR3 coding sequence is TGTGCCAGCAGCCAAGCGACCATGGTCACTGAAGCTTTCTTT. Translated: CASSQATMVTEAFF.

The genes are TRBV5-1 and TRBJ1-2; D not certain. The CDR3 is made up of 13 amino acids. Trimming stripped 2 bases from V and 5 bases from J, with 10 bases between. CDR1 is SGHRS, CDR2 YFSETQ, per germline. The DNA of the CDR3 is TGCGCCAGCAGCTTACGCAGTGATTATGGCTACACCTTC. Translated: CASSLRSDYGYTF.

This chain uses TRBV6-6 with TRBJ2-7, with TRBD1 as a possible D gene (6 bases). Germline values: CDR1 MNHNY, CDR2 SVGAGI (reference sequence). There are 14 residues in the CDR3. CDR3 sequence reads: CASSRDILSYEQYF. In nucleotides, the CDR3 is TGTGCAAGCTCCCGGGACATTTTATCCTACGAGCAGTACTTC.

The rearrangement links TRBV7-3 to TRBJ2-7; 10 bases fit TRBD2. V lost 5 bases, J lost 0 bases, and 4 bases stayed unmatched. Per the germline V gene, CDR1 is SGHTA and CDR2 is FQGTGA. The CDR3 is 15 amino acids. The CDR3 reads CASSLAGAASYEQYF. CDR3 coding DNA: TGTGCCAGCAGCCTAGCGGGGGCTGCCTCCTACGAGCAGTACTTC.

This clone was picked up a small number of times. This sequence joins TRBV7-9 and TRBJ1-6; D unclear. The V end lost 3 bases, the J end lost 7 bases, and 7 bases lay between the germline ends. CDR1 SEHNR and CDR2 FQNEAQ come from the germline V gene (reference sequence). The CDR3 is 13 amino acids. Here the CDR3 reads CASSFNLNSPLHF. The CDR3 DNA reads as TGTGCCAGCAGCTTTAACCTAAATTCACCCCTCCACTTT. Drawing the rest from reference TRBV7-9 and TRBJ1-6, the complete variable domain is DTGVSQNPRHKITKRGQNVTFRCDPISEHNRLYWYRQTLGQGPEFLTYFQNEAQLEKSRLLSDRFSAERPKGSFSTLEIQRTEQGDSAMYLCASSFNLNSPLHFGNGTRLTVT.

A note on this clone: The sample holds other DNA sequences that translate to the same CDR3. J is TRBJ2-5 and V is TRBV5-1; no reliable D call. Germline loops: CDR1 SGHRS, CDR2 YFSETQ. The CDR3 loop spans 13 amino acids. V gave up 4 bases and J gave up 2 bases, with 9 bases separating them. CDR3 loop: CASSLPNQETQYF. The DNA of the CDR3 is TGCGCCAGCAGCCTCCCAAATCAAGAGACCCAGTACTTC.

This rearrangement joins TRBV5-4 to TRBJ2-7, with TRBD1 matching 7 bases. Germline CDR1 reads SGHNT; CDR2 reads YYREEE (reference sequence). V gave up 4 bases and J gave up 2 bases; unmatched junction bases: 9. The CDR3 has 15 amino acids. The CDR3 here is CASSRLTGFPYEQYF. The CDR3 coding sequence is TGTGCCAGCAGCAGGCTGACAGGGTTCCCCTACGAGCAGTACTTC.

This clone was recorded only once. The chain's CDR3 is CASSLTLAGADTQYF. CDR3 nucleotide sequence: TGTGCCAGCAGCCTAACACTAGCGGGGGCGGATACGCAGTATTTT. The chain carries TRBV7-2 and TRBJ2-3; 11 bases map to TRBD2. Per germline, CDR1 SGHTA and CDR2 FQGNSA. The length of the CDR3 is 15 residues. After removal of 5 bases from V and 6 bases from J, the junction contained 7 bases not matched to a gene.

This chain joins TRBV3-1 (or the pseudogene TRBV3-2) and TRBJ1-2; TRBD1 is a possible D gene (6 bases). CDR3 length equals 12 residues. V dropped 0 bases and J dropped 11 bases, with 10 bases sitting between them. In germline, CDR1 is LGHDT, CDR2 YNNKEL (reference sequence). The CDR3: CASSQDDRRYTF. The DNA for the CDR3 is TGTGCCAGCAGCCAAGATGACAGGCGGTACACCTTC.